This T cell receptor (beta chain) was sequenced during a study of cytomegalovirus exposure and HLA in healthy donors. The overall study: The same platform was used for the roughly 110 validation repertoires as for the 666 first-cohort repertoires, as reported in a later analysis. Study-wide points: High sensitivity and specificity were reportedly achieved when the classifier diagnosed cytomegalovirus status. The authors enumerated over 150 TCR beta chains as linked to cytomegalovirus.

A word on this clone: Its antigen is not identified.

The protocol was immunoSEQ multiplex PCR, while the TCRdb copy is restricted to in-frame clones and leaves out a portion. The sample comprises 120,000 or so clones, around 95% of which are singletons, and about 1.7% rests with the top ten. The CDR3 is 15 residues long. Looked up from germline, CDR1 is PRHDT and CDR2 is FYEKMQ (reference sequence). V lost 5 bases and J 6 bases, leaving 20 bases between the germline ends. The clonotype was recovered from a man in his late teens or twenties in good health and CMV-seronegative. The sequencing sample was made of PBMCs. The chain employs TRBV13 and TRBJ2-7; TRBD1 is a possible D gene (6 bases). The CDR3 DNA sequence: TGTGCCAGCAGCCTGACCAGGGGCCGCCTGGTCGAGCAGTACTTC. Its protein is CASSLTRGRLVEQYF.